The rows below give T cell receptor beta chains drawn from one sample of a study of T-cell memory formation after mild COVID-19. Each CDR3 protein is one row after TCRdb ran MiXCR on the 5' RACE reads. This sample has roughly 450,000 distinct CDR3 sequences, with roughly 20% found just once. Input material: PBMCs or a T cell subset sorted from them (not recorded which). These receptors originate from an adult woman who had mild COVID-19 (a few samples of this study predate the infection). Cell type and time point are not known. Both conserved end residues are part of each CDR3. The order of the fields is clone size, D gene, V gene, J gene, CDR3 protein, CDR3 DNA. D genes are given only for firm matches. Size is stated for part of the rows, as once, few or many counts, or as a class when the clone is expanded.

>few|TRBD2|TRBV24-1|TRBJ2-7
CATSDRTSGSNEQYF
TGTGCCACCAGTGATCGGACTAGCGGGAGCAACGAGCAGTACTTC
>few|.|TRBV20-1|TRBJ2-3
CSAPHFAAVSTDTQYF
TGCAGTGCTCCCCACTTCGCGGCCGTTAGCACAGATACGCAGTATTTT
>.|.|TRBV7-2|TRBJ2-7
CASSPRSGTSTYEQYF
TGTGCCAGCAGTCCCCGCTCGGGGACCTCTACCTACGAGCAGTACTTC
>few|.|TRBV29-1|TRBJ1-4
CSVEVSLREKLFF
TGCAGCGTTGAAGTTTCCCTGAGGGAAAAACTGTTTTTT
>.|.|TRBV19|TRBJ2-2
CASSKGHPNTGELFF
TGTGCCAGTAGTAAAGGACACCCGAACACCGGGGAGCTGTTTTTT
>few|TRBD1|TRBV29-1|TRBJ1-2
CSVGQGTNYGYTF
TGCAGCGTGGGACAGGGAACTAACTATGGCTACACCTTC
>few|TRBD2|TRBV7-8|TRBJ2-2
CASSLGTSGRELFF
TGTGCCAGCAGCCTAGGGACTAGCGGACGGGAGCTGTTTTTT
>.|.|TRBV11-3|TRBJ2-7
CASREGDGRKYF
TGTGCCAGCAGAGAGGGGGACGGGCGTAAGTACTTC
>.|.|TRBV24-1|TRBJ2-2
CATSGTAVTGELFF
TGTGCCACCAGTGGGACAGCAGTCACCGGGGAGCTGTTTTTT
>.|.|TRBV4-1|TRBJ2-1
CASSQVMVSYNEQFF
TGCGCCAGCAGCCAAGTGATGGTTTCGTACAATGAGCAGTTCTTC
>.|TRBD2|TRBV18|TRBJ2-3
CASSPPTSGYTDTQYF
TGTGCCAGCTCACCACCGACTAGCGGATACACAGATACGCAGTATTTT
>few|.|TRBV7-9|TRBJ1-3
CASSGEPIIF
TGTGCCAGCAGCGGAGAACCCATTATTTTT
>few|.|TRBV11-2|TRBJ2-5
CASSLGARIQETQYF
TGTGCCAGCAGCTTAGGGGCCCGAATTCAAGAGACCCAGTACTTC
>many|TRBD1|TRBV5-1|TRBJ2-2
CASSFGTGNTGELFF
TGCGCCAGCAGCTTCGGGACAGGCAACACCGGGGAGCTGTTTTTT
>.|TRBD2|TRBV5-1|TRBJ2-7
CASSLWLAGVYEQYF
TGCGCCAGCAGCTTGTGGCTAGCGGGAGTCTACGAGCAGTACTTC
>.|.|TRBV12-3/TRBV12-4|TRBJ1-1
CASSHWVNTEAFF
TGTGCCAGCAGCCACTGGGTGAACACTGAAGCTTTCTTT
>.|.|TRBV2|TRBJ1-2
CASSEELANYGYTF
TGTGCCAGCAGTGAAGAGTTGGCGAACTATGGCTACACCTTC
>few|.|TRBV11-1|TRBJ2-3
CASRSTSPGQDTQYF
TGTGCCAGCAGGTCTACTAGCCCCGGGCAGGATACGCAGTATTTT
>.|.|TRBV2|TRBJ1-5
CASSREGNQPQHF
TGTGCCAGCAGTCGAGAGGGGAATCAGCCCCAGCATTTT
>.|TRBD1|TRBV7-3|TRBJ1-1
CASSLVPGTGVNTEAFF
TGTGCCAGCAGCTTAGTCCCCGGGACAGGGGTGAACACTGAAGCTTTCTTT
>many|.|TRBV12-3/TRBV12-4|TRBJ2-1
CASSRGKTYNEQFF
TGTGCCAGCTCTAGGGGGAAGACCTACAATGAGCAGTTCTTC
>few|.|TRBV18|TRBJ2-6
CASSPRGAGANVLTF
TGTGCCAGCTCACCCCGAGGGGCTGGGGCCAACGTCCTGACTTTC
>.|TRBD1|TRBV12-3/TRBV12-4|TRBJ1-2
CASSPIFGQGASHYGYTF
TGTGCCAGCAGTCCAATATTCGGACAGGGGGCGTCTCACTATGGCTACACCTTC
>.|TRBD2|TRBV4-3|TRBJ2-7
CASSQDFLAGGQYEQYF
TGCGCCAGCAGCCAAGATTTCCTAGCGGGAGGGCAATACGAGCAGTACTTC
>few|.|TRBV5-1|TRBJ1-1
CASSLYGQANTEAFF
TGCGCCAGCAGCTTGTACGGGCAAGCGAACACTGAAGCTTTCTTT
>few|.|TRBV20-1|TRBJ1-1
CSAVRGDLSTEAFF
TGCAGTGCAGTCCGAGGGGATTTGAGCACTGAAGCTTTCTTT
>few|TRBD1|TRBV24-1|TRBJ2-5
CATSDHPGGDVSQYF
TGTGCCACCAGTGACCACCCAGGGGGCGATGTGTCCCAGTACTTC
>.|TRBD1|TRBV5-1|TRBJ1-4
CASSLCRTLRTGDLF
TGCGCCAGCAGCTTATGCCGGACGCTTCGGACAGGTGACCTCTTT
>few|.|TRBV6-5|TRBJ1-1
CASSYSGPSNTEAFF
TGTGCCAGCAGTTACTCAGGACCCTCGAACACTGAAGCTTTCTTT
>many|TRBD1|TRBV12-3/TRBV12-4|TRBJ2-2
CASGQGVGELFF
TGTGCCTCGGGACAGGGGGTCGGGGAGCTGTTTTTT
>few|.|TRBV7-9|TRBJ2-7
CASSSAGGASYEQYF
TGTGCCAGCAGCTCGGCCGGGGGCGCGTCCTACGAGCAGTACTTC
>.|.|TRBV19|TRBJ1-2
CASSIGRGYTF
TGTGCCAGTAGTATTGGACGCGGCTACACCTTC
>few|TRBD1|TRBV29-1|TRBJ1-2
CSVEEWDRENYGYTF
TGCAGCGTTGAAGAGTGGGACAGGGAAAACTATGGCTACACCTTC
>few|TRBD1|TRBV4-1|TRBJ1-2
CASSEGQGWDNGYTF
TGCGCCAGCAGCGAAGGACAGGGGTGGGACAATGGCTACACCTTC
>many|TRBD2|TRBV5-1|TRBJ2-1
CASSLEGRLAVYNEQFF
TGCGCCAGCAGCTTGGAAGGTAGGCTAGCGGTGTACAATGAGCAGTTCTTC
>.|.|TRBV5-6|TRBJ1-2
CASSGGRRVEGYTF
TGTGCCAGCAGCGGTGGTCGGAGGGTTGAAGGCTACACCTTC
>.|.|TRBV25-1|TRBJ1-4
CASSEYRGTNEKLFF
TGTGCCAGCAGTGAATACAGGGGAACTAATGAAAAACTGTTTTTT
>.|TRBD2|TRBV28|TRBJ2-7
CASTRSGGAYEQYF
TGTGCCAGCACGCGCAGCGGGGGGGCATACGAGCAGTACTTC
>many|TRBD1|TRBV24-1|TRBJ1-5
CATSDSRQGWGPQHF
TGTGCCACCAGTGATTCGCGACAGGGGTGGGGGCCCCAGCATTTT